A single sample gave rise to the 32 T cell receptor beta chains below, sequenced in a study of blood T cell repertoires in COVID-19. Clones were sequenced by immunoSEQ multiplex PCR, and TCRdb holds only the in-frame ones, with some missing. The sample carries about 120,000 clones, roughly 72% recorded once. Source material: peripheral blood. The receptors shown here come from a man in his sixties with acute or convalescent COVID-19.

In its sample, this clone was seen once. V usage is TRBV2 and J usage is TRBJ1-2, with a weak D call TRBD1 (6 bases). The germline V and J ends were trimmed by 5 bases and 7 bases, with 14 bases remaining between them. From germline, CDR1 is SNHLY and CDR2 FYNNEI. The CDR3 extends over 13 amino acids. As DNA, the CDR3 is TGTGCCAGCAGTAAACGGGGGGCGAGTGGCTACACCTTC. Translation: CASSKRGASGYTF.

CDR3 region: CASSQDSSGNTIYF. CDR3 in DNA: TGTGCCAGCAGCCAAGATAGCTCTGGAAACACCATATATTTT. The chain joins TRBV14 to TRBJ1-3; D is ambiguous. The CDR3 has 14 amino acids. The V gene lost 0 bases and the J gene lost 0 bases, with 3 bases spanning the gap. Germline lookup yields CDR1 SGHDN and CDR2 FVKESK.

The rearrangement links TRBV7-9 to TRBJ1-1; D possibly corresponds to TRBD1 (6 bases). The length of the CDR3 is 15 residues. Germline V gives CDR1 SEHNR, CDR2 FQNEAQ (reference sequence). The V and J ends lost 5 bases and 5 bases respectively, with 18 bases between them. The CDR3 loop reads CASSIGTPLGTEAFF. For the CDR3, the DNA is TGTGCCAGCAGCATCGGGACACCCCTTGGGACTGAAGCTTTCTTT.

This clone appeared a few times. This sequence joins TRBV11-3 and TRBJ1-2, with 9 nucleotides matching TRBD1. The V segment lost 5 bases and the J segment 8 bases; nucleotides outside the gene matches: 6. This CDR3 is built from 13 residues. CDR1 is SGHNT, CDR2 YENEEA, per germline. CDR3 residues: CASSTRTGAGYTF. The CDR3 nucleotides are TGTGCCAGCAGCACTAGGACAGGGGCCGGCTACACCTTC. Full variable domain (rest looked up from reference TRBV11-3 and TRBJ1-2): EAGVVQSPRYKIIEKKQPVAFWCNPISGHNTLYWYLQNLGQGPELLIRYENEEAVDDSQLPKDRFSAERLKGVDSTLKIQPAELGDSAVYLCASSTRTGAGYTFGSGTRLTVV.

V is TRBV3-1 (or the pseudogene TRBV3-2) and J is TRBJ1-2; 8 bases fit TRBD1. The CDR3 contains 14 residues. From germline, CDR1 is LGHDT and CDR2 YNNKEL (reference sequence). The trim removed 5 bases at V and 2 bases at J, leaving 4 bases unmatched. CDR3 protein: CASSGRTGNYGYTF. CDR3 in DNA: TGTGCCAGCAGCGGTCGGACAGGGAACTATGGCTACACCTTC.

This clone came up many times. This chain links TRBV24-1 with TRBJ1-4; D gene ambiguous. This CDR3 region has 14 residues. Trimming pared 10 bases from V and 8 bases from J, leaving 19 bases between. Per the germline V gene, CDR1 is KGHDR and CDR2 is SFDVKD. The CDR3 DNA is TGTGCCACTAGCTCTGGAGGGCCCGCGGAAAAACTGTTTTTT. Residues: CATSSGGPAEKLFF.

CDR3 region: CASSLGDRGYQAFF. The DNA for the CDR3 is TGCGCCAGCAGCTTGGGAGACAGGGGATACCAAGCTTTCTTT. The chain employs TRBV5-1 and TRBJ1-1; 8 bases are shared with TRBD1. Germline V lookup: CDR1 SGHRS, CDR2 YFSETQ. The CDR3 contains 14 residues. V dropped 0 bases and J dropped 9; count of bases not matched to a gene: 7.

The rearrangement links TRBV7-8 to TRBJ2-1, with a weak D call TRBD1 (5 bases). V was clipped by 0 bases and J by 11 bases, with 8 bases between them. The germline V gene has CDR1 SGHVS and CDR2 FQNEAQ. This CDR3 is built from 12 residues. Here the CDR3 reads CASSLAQDKQFF. The DNA of the CDR3 is TGTGCCAGCAGCTTAGCACAGGACAAGCAGTTCTTC.

This clone was counted only a few times. V is TRBV12-5 and J is TRBJ2-2, with 7 bases lining up with TRBD1. Germline loops: CDR1 LGHNT, CDR2 FRNRAP. V gave up 5 bases and J gave up 0 bases; unmatched junction bases: 6. This CDR3 has 16 residues. CDR3 region: CASGSRGISNTGELFF. DNA of the CDR3: TGTGCTAGTGGTAGCAGGGGGATCTCGAACACCGGGGAGCTGTTTTTT.

The gene calls are TRBV5-1 and TRBJ2-7, with TRBD2 matching over 9 bases. J gave up 3 bases and V 5 bases, and 9 bases lay outside the gene matches. CDR3 size: 15 residues. Germline values: CDR1 SGHRS, CDR2 YFSETQ. CDR3: CASSRLAGESYEQYF. The CDR3 nucleotides are TGCGCCAGCAGTAGATTAGCGGGAGAAAGCTACGAGCAGTACTTC.

The chain carries TRBV5-1 and TRBJ2-3; D possibly corresponds to TRBD1 (5 bases). In germline, CDR1 is SGHRS, CDR2 YFSETQ. The CDR3 is 15 amino acids. V shed 4 bases and J shed 0 bases, with 12 bases lying between them. CDR3 bases: TGCGCCAGCAGCACAGGACGGCCTAGCACAGATACGCAGTATTTT. Translated, it gives CASSTGRPSTDTQYF.

The chain is built from TRBV19 and TRBJ1-4; no clear D gene. The CDR3 covers 16 residues. Germline loops: CDR1 LNHDA, CDR2 SQIVND (reference sequence). V was pared by 2 bases and J by 7 bases, with 17 bases between. The CDR3: CASSIRGQALGEKLFF. DNA of the CDR3: TGTGCCAGTAGTATAAGAGGGCAAGCACTAGGTGAAAAACTGTTTTTT.

This chain connects TRBV6-1 to TRBJ1-2, with D possibly being TRBD1 (5 bases). Germline CDR1 is MNHNS and CDR2 is SASEGT. The CDR3 runs to 12 residues. Trimming removed 5 bases from V and 12 bases from J, with 16 bases in between. The CDR3 sequence: CASSPKVGGNTF. The CDR3 bases are TGTGCCAGCAGTCCAAAAGTCGGGGGTAACACCTTC.

The chain couples TRBV10-3 to TRBJ2-1; perhaps TRBD1 as D (5 bases). Per the germline V gene, CDR1 is ENHRY and CDR2 is SYGVKD. Trimming removed 10 bases at V and 5 bases at J, with 12 bases between. CDR3 size: 12 residues. CDR3 region: CATGHNNNEQFF. The CDR3 DNA sequence: TGTGCCACCGGACATAATAACAATGAGCAGTTCTTC.

Of note for this clone: At the DNA level, this CDR3 is encoded by other sequences in the same sample as well. V and J are TRBV19 and TRBJ2-1; D unresolved. V was cut by 1 base and J by 4 bases, with 5 bases left in between. There are 13 residues in the CDR3. Per the germline V gene, CDR1 is LNHDA and CDR2 is SQIVND (reference sequence). CDR3 nucleotide sequence: TGTGCCAGTAGTATAGCAGGTTACAATGAGCAGTTCTTC. Its protein product is CASSIAGYNEQFF. Full variable domain (remainder filled in from reference TRBV19 and TRBJ2-1): DGGITQSPKYLFRKEGQNVTLSCEQNLNHDAMYWYRQDPGQGLRLIYYSQIVNDFQKGDIAEGYSVSREKKESFPLTVTSAQKNPTAFYLCASSIAGYNEQFFGPGTRLTVL.

This chain uses TRBV13 with TRBJ2-3, with D possibly matching TRBD2 (5 bases). Trimming took off 0 bases at V and 0 bases at J, with 7 bases between the two ends. From germline, CDR1 is PRHDT and CDR2 FYEKMQ (reference sequence). This CDR3 has 15 amino acids. The CDR3 is CASSLGGVSTDTQYF. The CDR3 nucleotides read TGTGCCAGCAGCTTAGGCGGGGTAAGCACAGATACGCAGTATTTT.

This clone was observed a few times. The V call is TRBV5-1, the J call TRBJ1-1; D may be TRBD1 (6 bases). V was clipped by 0 bases and J by 8 bases, with 14 bases between them. Germline assignment: CDR1 SGHRS and CDR2 YFSETQ. The CDR3 covers 14 residues. The CDR3: CASSLASGQPEAFF. In DNA, the CDR3 is TGCGCCAGCAGCTTGGCCTCTGGACAGCCAGAAGCTTTCTTT. The full variable domain, in which reference TRBV5-1 and TRBJ1-1 provide the parts outside the CDR3, is KAGVTQTPRYLIKTRGQQVTLSCSPISGHRSVSWYQQTPGQGLQFLFEYFSETQRNKGNFPGRFSGRQFSNSRSEMNVSTLELGDSALYLCASSLASGQPEAFFGQGTRLTVV.

The chain links TRBV19 to TRBJ1-1; D possibly corresponds to TRBD1 (6 bases). This CDR3 spans 15 amino acids. Germline V gene sequence: CDR1 LNHDA, CDR2 SQIVND (reference sequence). V lost 11 bases and J 2 bases, leaving 21 bases between the germline ends. CDR3 nucleotides: TGTGCCTCCACAAAACCCACAGGGTTCAACACTGAAGCTTTCTTT. It yields the protein CASTKPTGFNTEAFF.

The chain combines TRBV4-2 with TRBJ1-1; 8 nucleotides align to TRBD1. This CDR3 contains 12 residues. Germline V gene sequence: CDR1 LGHNA, CDR2 YNFKEQ. With 4 bases clipped from V and 9 bases from J, the junction kept 4 bases outside the gene matches. In DNA, the CDR3 is TGTGCCAGCAGCCCCGGACAGGGTAAAGCTTTCTTT. It encodes CASSPGQGKAFF.

A few counts support this clone. This rearrangement joins TRBV5-8 to TRBJ1-1; D not certain. Trimming left V 5 bases short and J 3 bases short, with 11 bases between. From germline, CDR1 is SGHTS and CDR2 YDEGEE. CDR3 length: 13 residues. CDR3 DNA sequence: TGTGCCAGCAGTTTTCGTATTGACACTGAAGCTTTCTTT. This gives the protein CASSFRIDTEAFF.

The genes are TRBV5-1 and TRBJ2-1; TRBD2 matches 10 bases. Germline assignment: CDR1 SGHRS and CDR2 YFSETQ. The CDR3 extends over 14 amino acids. V lost 0 bases, J lost 12 bases, and 6 bases stayed unmatched. As DNA, the CDR3 is TGCGCCAGCAGCTTGGAGCTAGCGGGGGTCGGGCAGTTCTTC. Protein: CASSLELAGVGQFF.

This clone has just a few counts. The V call is TRBV4-1, the J call TRBJ1-2; weak D call: TRBD1 (5 bases). The CDR3 runs 16 residues. V shed 4 bases and J shed 2 bases, with 17 bases lying between them. From germline, CDR1 is MGHRA and CDR2 YSYEKL. The CDR3 protein is CASSLIAGRINYGYTF. CDR3 nucleotide sequence: TGCGCCAGCAGCCTAATAGCGGGACGGATAAACTATGGCTACACCTTC.

The V gene is TRBV5-1, the J gene TRBJ1-4; 8 nucleotides align to TRBD1. V shed 4 bases, J shed 6 bases, and the junction held 5 bases outside the gene matches. The length of the CDR3 is 14 residues. Germline V lookup: CDR1 SGHRS, CDR2 YFSETQ. In DNA, the CDR3 is TGCGCCAGCAGCATAGGACAGGGATATGAAAAACTGTTTTTT. It codes for CASSIGQGYEKLFF.

Details on this clone: A much larger clone lies a single base off, so this may be a read error. V is TRBV7-3 and J is TRBJ1-1; 7 nucleotides align to TRBD1. With V trimmed by 4 bases and J by 4 bases, 3 bases remained unmatched. The CDR3 covers 13 residues. The germline CDR1 and CDR2 sequences are SGHTA and FQGTGA. This CDR3 is CASSSTGLTEAFF. The CDR3 DNA follows: TGTGCCAGCAGCTCGACAGGGCTCACTGAAGCTTTCTTT.

The J gene is TRBJ1-1, the V gene TRBV27; TRBD1 agrees at 7 bases. After removal of 5 bases from V and 3 bases from J, the junction contained 15 bases not matched to a gene. The germline V gene encodes CDR1 MNHEY and CDR2 SMNVEV (reference sequence). The CDR3 totals 17 residues. As DNA, the CDR3 is TGTGCCAGCAGTCCCCTAGACAGGGTCCGGTCGGACACTGAAGCTTTCTTT. This codes for CASSPLDRVRSDTEAFF.

The table lists this clone with a count of one. The rearrangement links TRBV25-1 to TRBJ2-7, with TRBD1 as a possible D gene (7 bases). Trimming removed 8 bases at V and 2 bases at J, with 13 bases between. In germline, CDR1 is MGHDK, CDR2 SYGVNS. There are 13 residues in the CDR3. The CDR3 DNA sequence: TGTGCCAGCGGGCGGGGACAGCCCTACGAGCAGTACTTC. Amino acid sequence: CASGRGQPYEQYF.

The chain is built from TRBV6-5 and TRBJ2-2; D is ambiguous. CDR1 MNHEY and CDR2 SVGAGI come from the germline V gene. The V gene lost 2 bases and the J gene lost 6 bases, with 13 bases spanning the gap. The CDR3 extends over 15 amino acids. CDR3 in DNA: TGTGCCAGCAGTTACCGAGACTTTAGGTCCGGGGAGCTGTTTTTT. It codes for CASSYRDFRSGELFF.

The V and J genes are TRBV10-1 and TRBJ2-7; 11 bases are a match to TRBD1. The trim removed 4 bases at V and 5 bases at J, leaving 1 base unmatched. Per the germline V gene, CDR1 is WNHNN and CDR2 is SYGVQD (reference sequence). CDR3 size: 13 residues. CDR3 coding DNA: TGCGCCAGCAGTGGGACAGGGGGCGACGAGCAGTACTTC. As protein: CASSGTGGDEQYF.

This clone came up a few times. This chain uses TRBV30 with TRBJ2-1; TRBD2 agrees at 12 bases. The CDR3 has 16 residues. Germline loops: CDR1 GTSNPN, CDR2 SVGIG (reference sequence). V gave up 4 bases and J gave up 2 bases; unmatched junction bases: 6. CDR3 loop: CAWTLGLAGTYNEQFF. As DNA, the CDR3 is TGTGCCTGGACCCTAGGACTAGCGGGAACCTACAATGAGCAGTTCTTC. Full variable domain (outside the CDR3, taken from reference TRBV30 and TRBJ2-1): SQTIHQWPATLVQPVGSPLSLECTVEGTSNPNLYWYRQAAGRGLQLLFYSVGIGQISSEVPQNLSASRPQDRQFILSSKKLLLSDSGFYLCAWTLGLAGTYNEQFFGPGTRLTVL.

This clone was seen only once. V usage is TRBV19 and J usage is TRBJ1-5; D is perhaps TRBD1 (5 bases). The germline gives CDR1 LNHDA, CDR2 SQIVND (reference sequence). CDR3 size: 18 residues. The V end lost 3 bases, the J end lost 0 bases, and 18 bases lay between the germline ends. The CDR3 spells CASSIKTRVINSNQPQHF. The CDR3 DNA reads TGTGCCAGTAGTATTAAGACCAGGGTTATCAATAGCAATCAGCCCCAGCATTTT.

V is TRBV28 and J is TRBJ1-1, with no clear D. This CDR3 comprises 12 residues. V lost 1 base and J lost 5, with 5 bases in between. Looked up from germline, CDR1 is MDHEN and CDR2 is SYDVKM. The CDR3 coding sequence is TGTGCCAGCAGTTTATCAGTTACTGAAGCTTTCTTT. Translated: CASSLSVTEAFF.

This clone appeared a few times. The DNA for the CDR3 is TGCGCCAGCAGCTTGGGGTTACAGAACTATGGCTACACCTTC. This encodes CASSLGLQNYGYTF. V and J are TRBV5-1 and TRBJ1-2; no definite D call. CDR3 length: 14 residues. Between the trimmed V and J ends, which lost 0 bases and 2 bases, there was a span of 8 bases. Germline CDR1 reads SGHRS; CDR2 reads YFSETQ.